This T cell receptor beta chain comes out of a study of beta chain features in type 1 diabetes. On the study more broadly: Patients looked much like healthy donors when it came to age, gender and cell yields.

The whole isolated RNA underwent reverse transcription, so sequencing captured expressed TCRB transcripts. The method was immunoSEQ multiplex PCR; TCRdb's version includes in-frame clones alone and lacks a portion of them. The repertoire holds around 310,000 clones, with approximately 13% as singletons. One heparinised draw of blood, averaging roughly 120 mL, came from each donor. Markers CD45RO/CCR7/CD25/CD127/CD95/CD27 served to sort CD4+ naive, central memory, regulatory and stem cell-like memory cells. General study findings and limits: Compared with healthy donors, patients appeared to share more similar naive, central memory and regulatory TCRB repertoires. When Type 1 diabetes patients were examined, their TCRB CDR3s proved moderately but significantly shorter in all four CD4+ subsets.

This clone was seen a few times. Its antigen is unknown. CDR1 is MDHEN, CDR2 SYDVKM, per germline. Trimming removed 5 bases from V and 1 base from J; junction bases left unmatched: 6. This CDR3 contains 16 residues. The sequence was obtained from a woman younger than 35 with type 1 diabetes. This chain uses TRBV28 with TRBJ2-5; 11 bases are a match to TRBD2. The sample taken for sequencing was naive CD4+ T cells from blood. The CDR3 loop is CASSLLTSGGQETQYF. The CDR3 DNA follows: TGTGCCAGCAGTCTCCTCACTAGCGGGGGCCAAGAGACCCAGTACTTC.